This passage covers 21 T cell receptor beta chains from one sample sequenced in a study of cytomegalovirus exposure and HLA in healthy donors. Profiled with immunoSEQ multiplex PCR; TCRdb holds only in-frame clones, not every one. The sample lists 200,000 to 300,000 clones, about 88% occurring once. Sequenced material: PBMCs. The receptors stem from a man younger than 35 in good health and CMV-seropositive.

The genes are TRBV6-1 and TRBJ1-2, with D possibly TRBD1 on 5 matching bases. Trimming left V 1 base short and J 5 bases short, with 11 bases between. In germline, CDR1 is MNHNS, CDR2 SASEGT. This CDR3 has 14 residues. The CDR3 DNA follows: TGTGCCAGCAGTGAAGTAGTGACAGAGTATGGCTACACCTTC. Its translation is CASSEVVTEYGYTF.

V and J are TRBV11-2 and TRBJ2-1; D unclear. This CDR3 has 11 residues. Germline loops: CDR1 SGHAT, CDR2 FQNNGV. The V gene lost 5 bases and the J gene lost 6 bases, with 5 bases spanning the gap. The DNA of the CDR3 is TGTGCCAGCAGCCTCAGCAATGAGCAGTTCTTC. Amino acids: CASSLSNEQFF.

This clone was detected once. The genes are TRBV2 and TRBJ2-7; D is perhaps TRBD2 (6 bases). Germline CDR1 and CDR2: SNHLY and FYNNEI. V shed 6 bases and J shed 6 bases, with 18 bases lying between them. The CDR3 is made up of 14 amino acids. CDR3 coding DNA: TGTGCCAGCAGAAGAGCGACTAGTTTCGGCGAGCAGTACTTC. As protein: CASRRATSFGEQYF.

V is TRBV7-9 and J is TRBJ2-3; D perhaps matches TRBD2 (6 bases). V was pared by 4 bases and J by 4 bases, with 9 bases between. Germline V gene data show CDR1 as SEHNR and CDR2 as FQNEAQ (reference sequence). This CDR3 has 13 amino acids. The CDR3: CASSSGDPDTQYF. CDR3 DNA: TGTGCCAGCAGCTCGGGAGATCCAGATACGCAGTATTTT.

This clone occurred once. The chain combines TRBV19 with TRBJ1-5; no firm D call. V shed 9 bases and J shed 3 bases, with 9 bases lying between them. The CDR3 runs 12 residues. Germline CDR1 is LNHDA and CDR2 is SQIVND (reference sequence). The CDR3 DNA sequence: TGTGCCAGCTCGGTCAACAATCAGCCCCAGCATTTT. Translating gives CASSVNNQPQHF. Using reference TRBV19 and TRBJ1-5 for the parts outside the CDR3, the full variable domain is DGGITQSPKYLFRKEGQNVTLSCEQNLNHDAMYWYRQDPGQGLRLIYYSQIVNDFQKGDIAEGYSVSREKKESFPLTVTSAQKNPTAFYLCASSVNNQPQHFGDGTRLSIL.

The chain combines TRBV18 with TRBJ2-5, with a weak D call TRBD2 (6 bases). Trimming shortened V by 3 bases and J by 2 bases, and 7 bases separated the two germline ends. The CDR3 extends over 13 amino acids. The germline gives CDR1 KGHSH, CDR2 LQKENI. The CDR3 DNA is TGTGCCAGCTCACCGACTAGACAAGAGACCCAGTACTTC. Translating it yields CASSPTRQETQYF. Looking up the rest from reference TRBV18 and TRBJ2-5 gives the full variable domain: NAGVMQNPRHLVRRRGQEARLRCSPMKGHSHVYWYRQLPEEGLKFMVYLQKENIIDESGMPKERFSAEFPKEGPSILRIQQVVRGDSAAYFCASSPTRQETQYFGPGTRLLVL.

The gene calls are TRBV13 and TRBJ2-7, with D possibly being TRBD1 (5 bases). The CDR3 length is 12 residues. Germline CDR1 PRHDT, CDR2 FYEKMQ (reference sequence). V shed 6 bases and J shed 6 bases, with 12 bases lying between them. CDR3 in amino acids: CASSLWGGEQYF. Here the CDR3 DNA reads TGTGCCAGCAGTCTTTGGGGCGGCGAGCAGTACTTC.

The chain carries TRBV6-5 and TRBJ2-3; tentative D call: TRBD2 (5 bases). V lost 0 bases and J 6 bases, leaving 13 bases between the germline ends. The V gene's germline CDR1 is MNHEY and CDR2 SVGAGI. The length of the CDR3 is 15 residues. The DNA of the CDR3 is TGTGCCAGCAGTTACTCGACGGGCCGCGGGGATACGCAGTATTTT. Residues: CASSYSTGRGDTQYF.

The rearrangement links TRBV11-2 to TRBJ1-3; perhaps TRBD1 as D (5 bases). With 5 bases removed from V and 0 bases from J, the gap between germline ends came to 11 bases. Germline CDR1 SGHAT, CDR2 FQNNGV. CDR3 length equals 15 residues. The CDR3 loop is CASSRRQSSGNTIYF. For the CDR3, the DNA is TGTGCCAGCAGCCGTAGACAGAGCTCTGGAAACACCATATATTTT.

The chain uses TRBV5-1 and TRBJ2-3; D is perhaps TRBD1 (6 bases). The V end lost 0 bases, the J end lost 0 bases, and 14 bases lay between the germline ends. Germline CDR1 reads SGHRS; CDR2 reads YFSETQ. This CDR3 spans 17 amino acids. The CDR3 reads CASSLGGLGPSTDTQYF. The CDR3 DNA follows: TGCGCCAGCAGCTTGGGGGGGCTAGGTCCTAGCACAGATACGCAGTATTTT.

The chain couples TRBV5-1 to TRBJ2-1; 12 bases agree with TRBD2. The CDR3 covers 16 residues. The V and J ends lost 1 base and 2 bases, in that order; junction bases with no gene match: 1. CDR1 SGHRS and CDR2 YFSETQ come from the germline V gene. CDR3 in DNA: TGCGCCAGCAGCTTGTCTAGCGGGAGGGCCTACAATGAGCAGTTCTTC. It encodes CASSLSSGRAYNEQFF. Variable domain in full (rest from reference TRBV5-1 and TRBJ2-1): KAGVTQTPRYLIKTRGQQVTLSCSPISGHRSVSWYQQTPGQGLQFLFEYFSETQRNKGNFPGRFSGRQFSNSRSEMNVSTLELGDSALYLCASSLSSGRAYNEQFFGPGTRLTVL.

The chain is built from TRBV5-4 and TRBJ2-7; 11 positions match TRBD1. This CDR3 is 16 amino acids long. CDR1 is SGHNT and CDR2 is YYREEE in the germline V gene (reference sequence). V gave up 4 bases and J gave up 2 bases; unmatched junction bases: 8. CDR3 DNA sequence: TGTGCCAGCAGCCCGGGGGGGACAGGGGGAACCTACGAGCAGTACTTC. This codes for CASSPGGTGGTYEQYF.

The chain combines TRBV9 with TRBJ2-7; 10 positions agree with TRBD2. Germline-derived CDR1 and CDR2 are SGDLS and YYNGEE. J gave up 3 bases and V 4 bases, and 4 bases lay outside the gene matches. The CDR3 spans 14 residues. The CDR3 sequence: CASSLLAGGYEQYF. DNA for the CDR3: TGTGCCAGCAGCCTTTTAGCGGGAGGCTACGAGCAGTACTTC.

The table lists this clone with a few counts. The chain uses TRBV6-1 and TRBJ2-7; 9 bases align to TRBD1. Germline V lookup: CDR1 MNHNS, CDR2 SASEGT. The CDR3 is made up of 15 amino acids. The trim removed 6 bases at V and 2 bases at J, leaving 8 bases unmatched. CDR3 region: CASRLGQGIPYEQYF. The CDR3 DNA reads TGTGCCAGCAGGCTGGGACAGGGAATACCCTACGAGCAGTACTTC.

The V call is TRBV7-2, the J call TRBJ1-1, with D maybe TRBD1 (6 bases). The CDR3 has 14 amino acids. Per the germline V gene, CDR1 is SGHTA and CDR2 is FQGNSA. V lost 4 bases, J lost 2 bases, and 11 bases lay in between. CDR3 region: CASSSNRVNTEAFF. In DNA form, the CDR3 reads TGTGCCAGCAGCTCCAACAGGGTTAACACTGAAGCTTTCTTT.

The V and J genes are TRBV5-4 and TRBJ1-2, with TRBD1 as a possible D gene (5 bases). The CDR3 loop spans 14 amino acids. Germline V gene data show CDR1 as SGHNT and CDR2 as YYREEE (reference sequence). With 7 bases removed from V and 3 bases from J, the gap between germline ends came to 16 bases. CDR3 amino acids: CASRDPQGDYGYTF. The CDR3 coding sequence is TGTGCCAGCCGCGATCCTCAGGGTGACTATGGCTACACCTTC.

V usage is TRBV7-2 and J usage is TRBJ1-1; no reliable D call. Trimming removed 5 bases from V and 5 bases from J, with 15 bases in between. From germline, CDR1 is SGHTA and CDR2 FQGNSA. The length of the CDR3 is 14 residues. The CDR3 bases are TGTGCCAGCAGCGCCCGGGCGGGGAGGACTGAAGCTTTCTTT. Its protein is CASSARAGRTEAFF. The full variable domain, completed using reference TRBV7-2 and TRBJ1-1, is GAGVSQSPSNKVTEKGKDVELRCDPISGHTALYWYRQSLGQGLEFLIYFQGNSAPDKSGLPSDRFSAERTGGSVSTLTIQRTQQEDSAVYLCASSARAGRTEAFFGQGTRLTVV.

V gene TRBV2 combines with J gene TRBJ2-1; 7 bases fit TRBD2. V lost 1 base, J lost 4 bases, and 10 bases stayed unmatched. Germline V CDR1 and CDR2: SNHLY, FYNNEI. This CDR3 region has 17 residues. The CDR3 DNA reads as TGTGCCAGCAGTGAAGGAGGTAGTGCGGGAGAATACAATGAGCAGTTCTTC. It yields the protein CASSEGGSAGEYNEQFF. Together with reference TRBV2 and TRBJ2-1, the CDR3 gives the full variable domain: EPEVTQTPSHQVTQMGQEVILRCVPISNHLYFYWYRQILGQKVEFLVSFYNNEISEKSEIFDDQFSVERPDGSNFTLKIRSTKLEDSAMYFCASSEGGSAGEYNEQFFGPGTRLTVL.

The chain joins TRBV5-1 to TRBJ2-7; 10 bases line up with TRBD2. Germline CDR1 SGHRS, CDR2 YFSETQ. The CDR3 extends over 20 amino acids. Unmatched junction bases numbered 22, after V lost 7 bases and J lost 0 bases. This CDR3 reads CASDTVPGLASKASSYEQYF. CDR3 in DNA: TGCGCCAGCGACACCGTGCCGGGACTAGCGAGTAAGGCGTCCTCCTACGAGCAGTACTTC.

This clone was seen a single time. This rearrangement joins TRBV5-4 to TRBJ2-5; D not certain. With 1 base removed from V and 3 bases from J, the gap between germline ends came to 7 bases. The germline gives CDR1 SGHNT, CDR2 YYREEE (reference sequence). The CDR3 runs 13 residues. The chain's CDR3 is CASSLSGEETQYF. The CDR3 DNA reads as TGTGCCAGCAGCTTGAGTGGGGAAGAGACCCAGTACTTC. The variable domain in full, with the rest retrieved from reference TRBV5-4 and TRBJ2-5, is ETGVTQSPTHLIKTRGQQVTLRCSSQSGHNTVSWYQQALGQGPQFIFQYYREEENGRGNFPPRFSGLQFPNYSSELNVNALELDDSALYLCASSLSGEETQYFGPGTRLLVL.

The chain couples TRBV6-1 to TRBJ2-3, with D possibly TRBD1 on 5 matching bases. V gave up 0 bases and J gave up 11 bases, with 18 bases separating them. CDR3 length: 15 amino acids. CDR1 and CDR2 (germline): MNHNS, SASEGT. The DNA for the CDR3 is TGTGCCAGCAGTGAAGCGCTTCTAGGGGCCTTACAGCAGTATTTT. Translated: CASSEALLGALQQYF.